This is a list of T cell receptor beta chains from one sample in a study of shared clonotypes between healthy human individuals. Produced via immunoSEQ multiplex PCR; TCRdb's table is partial and in-frame only. The sample holds about 2.2 million clones, around 95% seen once. Material for sequencing was naive CD8+ T cells from PBMCs. The receptors come from a man between 18 and 35 years old in good health. Some clones in this sample may be carry-over from other donors' samples. Both conserved end residues are part of each CDR3. A D gene is named only where the DNA matches it firmly. Rows may omit the clone size; those that give it use once, few, many or a size class.

>-|TRBV11-2|-|TRBJ1-1
CASSFNQGRRSEAFF
TGTGCCAGCAGCTTTAATCAGGGGCGGAGATCTGAAGCTTTCTTT
>-|TRBV7-9|-|TRBJ2-1
CASSLRVSTTPYNEQFF
TGTGCCAGCAGCTTAAGGGTCTCTACCACCCCCTACAATGAGCAGTTCTTC
>-|TRBV5-8|once|TRBJ2-7
CASSLGFRAPYEQYF
TGTGCCAGCAGCTTGGGGTTCAGGGCTCCCTACGAGCAGTACTTC
>-|TRBV10-3|-|TRBJ2-1
CAISESRGEQFF
TGTGCCATCAGTGAGTCAAGGGGCGAGCAGTTCTTC
>-|TRBV9|-|TRBJ2-2
CASSVQGTGSPLSNTGELFF
TGTGCCAGCAGCGTACAGGGCACAGGGTCCCCCCTCTCGAACACCGGGGAGCTGTTTTTT
>TRBD1|TRBV9|-|TRBJ1-2
CASSTTGDFYGYTF
TGTGCCAGCAGCACGACAGGGGACTTCTATGGCTACACCTTC
>-|TRBV5-1|-|TRBJ2-3
CASKSRREITDTQYF
TGCGCCAGCAAATCCAGACGGGAGATCACAGATACGCAGTATTTT
>-|TRBV5-8|-|TRBJ1-5
CASSTDRGYQPQHF
TGTGCCAGCAGCACGGACAGAGGCTATCAGCCCCAGCATTTT
>TRBD1|TRBV7-9|-|TRBJ2-7
CASSTNDRGSYEQYF
TGTGCCAGCAGCACCAATGACAGGGGATCCTACGAGCAGTACTTC
>-|TRBV2|few|TRBJ2-2
CARRISGELFF
TGTGCCAGAAGAATCTCCGGGGAGCTGTTTTTT
>TRBD2|TRBV14|-|TRBJ2-7
CASSSIGLAGDYEQYF
TGTGCCAGCAGCTCGATAGGACTAGCGGGAGACTACGAGCAGTACTTC
>TRBD2|TRBV28|-|TRBJ2-1
CASKGAGSLGIPSSYNEQFF
TGTGCCAGCAAGGGAGCGGGAAGCCTCGGAATACCTAGCTCCTACAATGAGCAGTTCTTC
>-|TRBV28|-|TRBJ2-7
CASSWRDISYEQYF
TGTGCCAGCAGTTGGCGGGACATCTCCTACGAGCAGTACTTC
>TRBD2|TRBV29-1|-|TRBJ2-1
CSVAGTSVSNEQFF
TGCAGCGTTGCCGGGACTAGTGTTTCCAATGAGCAGTTCTTC
>-|TRBV6-5|-|TRBJ2-1
CASSQGPSANNEQFF
TGTGCCAGCAGTCAAGGGCCTAGCGCCAACAATGAGCAGTTCTTC
>-|TRBV5-6|-|TRBJ2-5
CASSSIGAGAKVETQYF
TGTGCCAGCAGCTCAATCGGGGCAGGGGCGAAGGTAGAGACCCAGTACTTC
>-|TRBV19|-|TRBJ1-1
CASSIWTSENTEAFF
TGTGCCAGTAGCATATGGACTTCAGAGAACACTGAAGCTTTCTTT
>-|TRBV5-6|-|TRBJ1-5
CASSYNGYNQPQHF
TGTGCCAGCAGCTACAACGGGTACAATCAGCCCCAGCATTTT
>TRBD1|TRBV13|-|TRBJ2-5
CASSLGRQGAFRATQYF
TGTGCCAGCAGCTTAGGTCGCCAGGGGGCGTTTCGGGCGACCCAGTACTTC
>-|TRBV27|-|TRBJ2-7
CASSLGGKSYEQYF
TGTGCCAGCAGTTTAGGCGGCAAATCCTACGAGCAGTACTTC
>TRBD1|TRBV6-1|once|TRBJ1-2
CASSGTGTGSNYGYTF
TGTGCCAGCAGTGGGACGGGGACAGGTAGTAACTATGGCTACACCTTC
>TRBD2|TRBV7-2|-|TRBJ2-1
CASSLTELAGGPNNEQFF
TGTGCCAGCAGCTTAACGGAGTTAGCGGGAGGGCCTAACAATGAGCAGTTCTTC
>-|TRBV13|-|TRBJ2-7
CASRGGDAASGNEQYF
TGTGCCAGCAGGGGAGGAGACGCGGCCTCTGGGAACGAGCAGTACTTC
>-|TRBV27|-|TRBJ2-1
CASSAPLGGRSYNEQFF
TGTGCCAGCAGTGCACCTTTAGGCGGACGCTCCTACAATGAGCAGTTCTTC
>-|TRBV27|once|TRBJ2-7
CASSLSLGAYEQYF
TGTGCCAGCAGTTTGTCCCTAGGGGCCTACGAGCAGTACTTC
>-|TRBV5-6|-|TRBJ1-2
CASSFSETSALYTF
TGTGCCAGCAGCTTTTCCGAGACGTCAGCTCTCTACACCTTC
>TRBD1|TRBV19|-|TRBJ1-1
CASSQGENTEAFF
TGTGCCAGTAGTCAGGGGGAGAACACTGAAGCTTTCTTT
>-|TRBV7-6|-|TRBJ1-5
CASSKGPGNQPQHF
TGTGCCAGCAGCAAGGGTCCGGGAAATCAGCCCCAGCATTTT
>TRBD2|TRBV2|-|TRBJ2-7
CASGIAGGPREQYF
TGTGCCAGCGGAATAGCGGGAGGACCGCGGGAGCAGTACTTC
>-|TRBV4-1|-|TRBJ2-3
CASSQDKGGRTDTQYF
TGCGCCAGCAGCCAAGATAAGGGGGGCAGGACAGATACGCAGTATTTT
>-|TRBV6-5|-|TRBJ2-5
CASSDRGETQYF
TGTGCCAGCAGTGACCGCGGGGAGACCCAGTACTTC
>-|TRBV6-1|-|TRBJ2-7
CARGFGEQYF
TGTGCCAGGGGCTTTGGCGAGCAGTACTTC
>-|TRBV23-1|-|TRBJ1-2
CARGRVHGYTF
TGCGCCCGGGGAAGGGTACATGGCTACACCTTC
>TRBD1|TRBV4-3|once|TRBJ2-2
CASSRPPGGNTGELFF
TGCGCCAGCAGCCGCCCTCCAGGGGGCAACACCGGGGAGCTGTTTTTT
>-|TRBV7-9|-|TRBJ2-5
CASSLQDIQETQYF
TGTGCCAGCAGCTTGCAGGACATCCAAGAGACCCAGTACTTC
>-|TRBV28|-|TRBJ1-1
CASRYRENTEAFF
TGTGCCAGCAGGTACAGGGAGAACACTGAAGCTTTCTTT